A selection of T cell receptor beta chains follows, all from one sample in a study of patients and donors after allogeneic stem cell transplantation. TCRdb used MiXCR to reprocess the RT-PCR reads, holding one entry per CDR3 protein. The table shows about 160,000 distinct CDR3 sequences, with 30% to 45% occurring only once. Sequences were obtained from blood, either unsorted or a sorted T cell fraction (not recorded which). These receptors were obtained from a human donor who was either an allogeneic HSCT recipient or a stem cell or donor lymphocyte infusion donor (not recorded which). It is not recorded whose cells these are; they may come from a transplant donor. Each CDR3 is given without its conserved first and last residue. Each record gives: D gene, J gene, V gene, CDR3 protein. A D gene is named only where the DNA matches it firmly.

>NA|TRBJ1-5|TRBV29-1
SVGLGLSNQPQH
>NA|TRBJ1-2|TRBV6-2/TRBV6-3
ASSLPGSGYT
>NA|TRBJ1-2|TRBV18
ASSEVTYGYT
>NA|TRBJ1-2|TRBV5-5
ASSDTGVTAGYT
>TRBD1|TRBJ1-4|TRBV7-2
ASSSAPRDRGRDNEKLF
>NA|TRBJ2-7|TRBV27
ASSTPPGTRYEQY
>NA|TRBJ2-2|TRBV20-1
SASLAPGELF
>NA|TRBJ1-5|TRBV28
ASSRVEGHLGNQPQH
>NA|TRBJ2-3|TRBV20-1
SASAGLSTDTQY
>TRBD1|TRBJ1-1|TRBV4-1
ASSLQGAEAF
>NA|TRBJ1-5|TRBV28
ASTLGGGNQPQH
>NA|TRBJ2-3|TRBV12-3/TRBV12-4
AGGARRFSTDTQY
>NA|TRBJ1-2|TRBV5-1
ASSLVGTDNNYGYT
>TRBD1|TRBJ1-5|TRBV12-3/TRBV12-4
ASSETGGDQPQH
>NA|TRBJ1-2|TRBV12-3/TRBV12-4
ASRHRTAGYGYT
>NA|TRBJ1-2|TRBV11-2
ASRGYGYT
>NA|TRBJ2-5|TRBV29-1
SVEDLGAGQETQY
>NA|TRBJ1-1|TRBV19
ASSSTDEAF
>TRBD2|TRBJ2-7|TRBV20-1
SAGGGGSYEQY
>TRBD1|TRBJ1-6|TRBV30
AWSWPQGAVSPLH
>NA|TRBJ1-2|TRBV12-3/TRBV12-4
ASSSQANYGYT
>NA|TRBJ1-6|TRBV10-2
ASSESRDSPLH
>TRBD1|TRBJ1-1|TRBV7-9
ASSTTGTGVPEAF
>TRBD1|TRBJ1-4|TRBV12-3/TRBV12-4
ASLLGTGDQKLF
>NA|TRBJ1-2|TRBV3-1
ASSQPGPTNYGYT
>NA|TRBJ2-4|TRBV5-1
ASSLELGGNIQY
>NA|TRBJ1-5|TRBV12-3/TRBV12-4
ASSSLDSRTQPQH
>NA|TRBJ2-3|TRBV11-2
ASSHPPAGSIDTQY
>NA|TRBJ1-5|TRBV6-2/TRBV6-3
ASSYSSQPQH
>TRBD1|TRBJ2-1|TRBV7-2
ASTPLGQGYNEQF
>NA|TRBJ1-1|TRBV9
ASSVGIEGGEAF
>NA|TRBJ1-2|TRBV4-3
ASSQIGSGHNYGYT
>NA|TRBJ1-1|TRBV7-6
ASSLGSGEGTEAF
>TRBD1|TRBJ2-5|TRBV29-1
SVLDRATQY
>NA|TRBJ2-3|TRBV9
ASSAGGFFTDTQY
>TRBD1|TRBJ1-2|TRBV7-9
ASSFRTGTLLVGYT
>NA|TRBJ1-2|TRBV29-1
SVTGQRGYT
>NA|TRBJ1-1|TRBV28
ASSLSVGTEAF
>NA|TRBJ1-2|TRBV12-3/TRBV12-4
ASRVLRDTEMGGYT
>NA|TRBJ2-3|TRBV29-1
SVTSSTSTDTQY
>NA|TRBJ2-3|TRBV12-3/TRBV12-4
ASTLPFASEPTDTQY
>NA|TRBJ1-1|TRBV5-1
ASRAGDTEAF
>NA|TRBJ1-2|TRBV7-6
ASSSLGGRDHGYT
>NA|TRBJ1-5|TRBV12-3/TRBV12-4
ASRGVVNQPQH
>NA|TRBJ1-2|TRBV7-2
ASSQDRGNGYT
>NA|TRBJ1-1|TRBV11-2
ASSASRLNTEAF
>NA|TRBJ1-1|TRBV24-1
ATSDGNRVNTEAF
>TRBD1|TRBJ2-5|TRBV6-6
ASSYSQGAGETQY
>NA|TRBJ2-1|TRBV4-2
ASSQDPGQGEQF
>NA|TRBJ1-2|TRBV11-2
ASSLVRPTGINYGYT
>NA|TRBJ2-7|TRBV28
ASSSGSGEQY
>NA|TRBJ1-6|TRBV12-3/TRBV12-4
ASNVEGRYNSPLH
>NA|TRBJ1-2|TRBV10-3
AISESEKGPSRLHGYT
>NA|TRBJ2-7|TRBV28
ASSFPAGRSSYEQY